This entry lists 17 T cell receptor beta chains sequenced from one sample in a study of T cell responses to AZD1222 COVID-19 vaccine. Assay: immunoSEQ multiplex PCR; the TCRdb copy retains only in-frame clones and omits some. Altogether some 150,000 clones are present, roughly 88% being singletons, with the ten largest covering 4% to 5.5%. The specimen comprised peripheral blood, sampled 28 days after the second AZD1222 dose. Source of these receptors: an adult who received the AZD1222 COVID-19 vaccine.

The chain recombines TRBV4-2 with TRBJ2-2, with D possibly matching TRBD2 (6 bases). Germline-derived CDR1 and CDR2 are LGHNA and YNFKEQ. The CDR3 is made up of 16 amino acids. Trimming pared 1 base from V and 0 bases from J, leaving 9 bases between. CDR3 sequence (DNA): TGTGCCAGCAGCCAAGTGGGGACTGCGAACACCGGGGAGCTGTTTTTT. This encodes CASSQVGTANTGELFF.

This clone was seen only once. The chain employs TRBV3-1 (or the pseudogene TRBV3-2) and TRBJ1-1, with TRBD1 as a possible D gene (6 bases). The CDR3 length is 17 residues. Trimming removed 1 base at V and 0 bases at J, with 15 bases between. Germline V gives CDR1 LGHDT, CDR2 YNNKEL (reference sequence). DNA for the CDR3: TGTGCCAGCAGCCAAGTTCGACCCAGGGACATGAACACTGAAGCTTTCTTT. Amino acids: CASSQVRPRDMNTEAFF.

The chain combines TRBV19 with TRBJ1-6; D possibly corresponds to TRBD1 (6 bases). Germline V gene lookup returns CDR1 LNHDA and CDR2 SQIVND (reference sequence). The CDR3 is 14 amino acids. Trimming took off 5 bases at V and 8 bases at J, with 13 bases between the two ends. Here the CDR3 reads CASSPRGGDSPLHF. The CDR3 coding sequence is TGTGCCAGTAGTCCCCGAGGGGGGGATTCACCCCTCCACTTT.

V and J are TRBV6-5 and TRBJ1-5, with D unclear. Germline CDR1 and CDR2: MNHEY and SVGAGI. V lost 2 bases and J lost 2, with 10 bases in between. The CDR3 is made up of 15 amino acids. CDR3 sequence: CASSYDRRGNQPQHF. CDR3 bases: TGTGCCAGCAGTTACGATAGGAGGGGCAATCAGCCCCAGCATTTT.

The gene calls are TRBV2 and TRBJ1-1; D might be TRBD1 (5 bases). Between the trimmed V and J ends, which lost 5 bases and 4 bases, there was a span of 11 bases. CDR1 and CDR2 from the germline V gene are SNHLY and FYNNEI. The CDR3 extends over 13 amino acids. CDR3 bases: TGTGCCAGCAGTCCCAGGGAGGGCACTGAAGCTTTCTTT. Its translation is CASSPREGTEAFF.

DNA of the CDR3: TGCAGCGTAACTGGATCGTCCTACTATGGCTACACCTTC. This encodes CSVTGSSYYGYTF. This chain links TRBV29-1 with TRBJ1-2, with D unresolved. CDR1 and CDR2 (germline): SQVTM, ANQGSEA. This CDR3 region has 13 residues. V shed 6 bases and J shed 3 bases, with 14 bases lying between them.

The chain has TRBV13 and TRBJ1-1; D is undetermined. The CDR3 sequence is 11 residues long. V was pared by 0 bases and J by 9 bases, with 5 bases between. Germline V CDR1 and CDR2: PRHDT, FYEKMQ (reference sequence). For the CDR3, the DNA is TGTGCCAGCAGCTTAGGTATCAAAGCTTTCTTT. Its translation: CASSLGIKAFF.

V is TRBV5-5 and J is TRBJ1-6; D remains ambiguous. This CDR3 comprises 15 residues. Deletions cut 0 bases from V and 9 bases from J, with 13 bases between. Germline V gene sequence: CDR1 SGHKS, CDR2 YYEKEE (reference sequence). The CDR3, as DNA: TGTGCCAGCAGCTTGGAAGGGTCTAACTCTTCACCCCTCCACTTT. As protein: CASSLEGSNSSPLHF.

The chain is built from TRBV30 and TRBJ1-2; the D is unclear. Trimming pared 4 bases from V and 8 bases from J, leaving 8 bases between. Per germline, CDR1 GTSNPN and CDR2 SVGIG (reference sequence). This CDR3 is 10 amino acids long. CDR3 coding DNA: TGTGCCTGGAAGTATGGGGGCTACACCTTC. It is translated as CAWKYGGYTF.

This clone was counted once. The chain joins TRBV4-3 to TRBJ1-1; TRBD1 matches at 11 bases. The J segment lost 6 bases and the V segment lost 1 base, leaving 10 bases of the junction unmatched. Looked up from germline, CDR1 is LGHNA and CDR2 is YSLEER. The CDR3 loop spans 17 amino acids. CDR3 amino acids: CASSQGTGGGRGAEAFF. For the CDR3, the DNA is TGCGCCAGCAGCCAAGGGACAGGGGGCGGAAGAGGCGCTGAAGCTTTCTTT.

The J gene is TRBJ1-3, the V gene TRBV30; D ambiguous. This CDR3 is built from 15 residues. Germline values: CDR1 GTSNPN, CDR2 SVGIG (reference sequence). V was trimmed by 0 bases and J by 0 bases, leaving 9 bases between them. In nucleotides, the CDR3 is TGTGCCTGGAGTGTGGGCACGAGCTCTGGAAACACCATATATTTT. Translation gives CAWSVGTSSGNTIYF.

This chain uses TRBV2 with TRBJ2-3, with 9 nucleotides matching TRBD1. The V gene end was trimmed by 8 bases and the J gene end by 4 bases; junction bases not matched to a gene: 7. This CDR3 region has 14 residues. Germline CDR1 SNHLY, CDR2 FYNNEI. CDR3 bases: TGTGCCAGCTGTGTGGACAGGGGTTCAGATACGCAGTATTTT. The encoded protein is CASCVDRGSDTQYF.

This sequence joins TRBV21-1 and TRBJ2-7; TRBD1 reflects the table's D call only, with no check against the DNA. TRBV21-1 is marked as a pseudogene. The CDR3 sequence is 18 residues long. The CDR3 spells CASSKACRTAPQSREQYF. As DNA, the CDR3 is TGTGCCAGCAGCAAAGCTTGTAGAACAGCCCCGCAGAGCCGCGAGCAGTACTTC.

This CDR3 reads CASSIARHLPQHF. CDR3 DNA: TGTGCCAGTAGTATAGCCCGCCATCTGCCCCAGCATTTT. The gene calls are TRBV19 and TRBJ1-5, with unresolved D. The CDR3 has 13 amino acids. V was pared by 1 base and J by 9 bases, with 10 bases between. Per the germline V gene, CDR1 is LNHDA and CDR2 is SQIVND (reference sequence).

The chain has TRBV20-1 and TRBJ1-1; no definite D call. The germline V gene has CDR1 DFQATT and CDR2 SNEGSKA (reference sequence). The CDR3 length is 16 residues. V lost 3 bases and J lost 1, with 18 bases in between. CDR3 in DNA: TGCAGTGCTAGTTCCCAGAGCCCCTTATCGAACACTGAAGCTTTCTTT. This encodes CSASSQSPLSNTEAFF.

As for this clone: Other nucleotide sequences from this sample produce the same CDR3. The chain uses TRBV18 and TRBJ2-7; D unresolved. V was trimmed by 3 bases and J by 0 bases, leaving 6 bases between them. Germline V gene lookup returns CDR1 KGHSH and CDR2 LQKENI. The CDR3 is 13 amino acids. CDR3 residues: CASSPPSSYEQYF. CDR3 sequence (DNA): TGTGCCAGCTCACCGCCAAGCTCCTACGAGCAGTACTTC. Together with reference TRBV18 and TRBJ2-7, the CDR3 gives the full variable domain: NAGVMQNPRHLVRRRGQEARLRCSPMKGHSHVYWYRQLPEEGLKFMVYLQKENIIDESGMPKERFSAEFPKEGPSILRIQQVVRGDSAAYFCASSPPSSYEQYFGPGTRLTVT.

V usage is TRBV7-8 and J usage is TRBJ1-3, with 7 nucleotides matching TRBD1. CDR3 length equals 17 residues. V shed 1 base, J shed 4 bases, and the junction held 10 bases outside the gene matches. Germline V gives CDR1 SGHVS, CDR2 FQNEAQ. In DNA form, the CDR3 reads TGTGCCAGCAGCTTAGGACAGGGTTTTAGCGCGGGAAACACCATATATTTT. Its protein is CASSLGQGFSAGNTIYF.